The TCR beta chain described here comes from a study of TIL therapy for anti-PD-1-resistant metastatic lung cancer. This sample's time point: pre-treatment sample, taken before nivolumab and TIL therapy. Pleural nodules or supraclavicular lymph nodes made up most of the excised metastases sampled. The libraries were made with immunoSEQ v3. Each library reached about 2 million read pairs, or 5-6 million at deep level. Clones were read by immunoSEQ multiplex PCR, and TCRdb kept only the in-frame ones, dropping some. Here the sample spans about 12,000 clones, approximately 59% being singletons. The TCR sequence derives from a person aged 25-80 years with non-small cell lung cancer. The sample was tumor tissue, taken at baseline.

The CDR3 nucleotides read TGTGCCAGCAGGACGGGACAGGGACTGCTCTATGGCTACACCTTC. As protein: CASRTGQGLLYGYTF. The V gene is TRBV27, the J gene TRBJ1-2, with 9 bases fitting TRBD1. CDR1 is MNHEY and CDR2 is SMNVEV in the germline V gene (reference sequence). This CDR3 is 15 amino acids long. V lost 6 bases to trimming and J lost 4 bases; unmatched junction nucleotides: 9.